This is a list of T cell receptor beta chains from one sample in a study of blood T cell repertoires in COVID-19. The data were produced by immunoSEQ multiplex PCR, yet TCRdb's version contains in-frame clones alone and is incomplete. The data show about 120,000 clones, more than 75% seen once. The sequenced sample consisted of peripheral blood. The receptors here all came from a woman between 65 and 79 years old with acute or convalescent COVID-19. Both conserved end residues are part of each CDR3. Some rows mark clone size as missing; the rest say once, few, many or name a class of expanded clone.

j_gene | abundance | v_gene | CDR3aa
TRBJ1-4 | . | TRBV15 | CATSERQVNEKLFF
TRBJ1-3 | . | TRBV20-1 | CSASVTGTAIGNTIYF
TRBJ2-3 | . | TRBV7-3 | CASSKTSGSTDTQYF
TRBJ2-1 | . | TRBV7-9 | CASSPSRTNNEQFF
TRBJ1-2 | once | TRBV6-2/TRBV6-3 | CASSYSSQGGNYGYTF
TRBJ2-5 | . | TRBV28 | CASSFGWTGGGETQYF
TRBJ2-7 | once | TRBV19 | CASSIDKRTSYEQYF
TRBJ1-3 | once | TRBV9 | CASSLTGTGPSGNTIYF
TRBJ1-5 | . | TRBV5-6 | CASSLGSYRNQPQHF
TRBJ2-1 | . | TRBV19 | CASSRLSSYNEQFF
TRBJ1-2 | . | TRBV6-5 | CASSYSGAGVANGYTF
TRBJ1-6 | . | TRBV13 | CASSSSGTGNSPLHF
TRBJ1-1 | once | TRBV27 | CASSWTGNTEAFF
TRBJ2-6 | . | TRBV10-1 | CASSGPGESSGANVLTF
TRBJ2-7 | few | TRBV6-5 | CATSGNSEQYF
TRBJ2-1 | . | TRBV3-1/TRBV3-2 | CASSQARGPYNEQFF
TRBJ1-6 | . | TRBV28 | CASSIDRGGSSYNSPLHF
TRBJ2-7 | once | TRBV28 | CASSLSVLASYEQYF
TRBJ2-1 | . | TRBV28 | CASSDQGTYNEQFF
TRBJ2-1 | . | TRBV20-1 | CSADTSVEQFF
TRBJ2-1 | . | TRBV19 | CASRYGGSYNEQFF
TRBJ2-7 | . | TRBV5-1 | CASSFPGGEQYF
TRBJ1-1 | . | TRBV9 | CASSVNRGDTEAFF
TRBJ2-3 | . | TRBV5-4 | CASRPGQGATDTQYF
TRBJ2-3 | . | TRBV19 | CASSIIRQGLADTQYF
TRBJ2-2 | . | TRBV6-6 | CASSYPAGANTGELFF
TRBJ1-1 | . | TRBV5-4 | CASSLGQGVLTEAFF
TRBJ1-4 | . | TRBV28 | CAIREGSTNEKLFF
TRBJ1-4 | . | TRBV19 | CASSSLDSSSEKLFF
TRBJ1-5 | . | TRBV2 | CASSLGGGNQPQHF
TRBJ1-1 | few | TRBV30 | CAGRLGLMNTEAFF
TRBJ1-1 | . | TRBV28 | CASRPTGQGAGAEAFF
TRBJ2-1 | once | TRBV2 | CATPPRQGVDEQFF
TRBJ1-6 | . | TRBV28 | CASRRDRGGNSPLHF
TRBJ2-1 | . | TRBV28 | CASSSLSIAGGRSEQFF
TRBJ2-3 | many | TRBV15 | CATSRAGRADTQYF
TRBJ2-1 | . | TRBV3-1/TRBV3-2 | CASSQGASEGQFF
TRBJ1-5 | . | TRBV7-6 | CASSAGVRGGSQPQHF
TRBJ2-1 | . | TRBV7-9 | CASREGQGNNEQFF
TRBJ2-3 | . | TRBV30 | CAWSDTQGTTYTDTQYF
TRBJ1-1 | . | TRBV4-2 | CASSQMGGTTEAFF
TRBJ2-7 | . | TRBV7-8 | CASSLEYWGQNSYEQYF
TRBJ1-5 | . | TRBV12-3/TRBV12-4 | CASSLAVNQPQHF
TRBJ1-2 | . | TRBV3-1/TRBV3-2 | CASSQPQGYGYTF
TRBJ2-1 | . | TRBV11-2 | CASGNRGRPYNEQFF
TRBJ1-5 | . | TRBV9 | CASSVTGQGQPQHF
TRBJ2-1 | . | TRBV2 | CASSPTSGGTEQFF
TRBJ1-1 | . | TRBV27 | CASSLQGAISEAFF
TRBJ2-5 | . | TRBV4-2 | CASSLGTAGGETQYF